The rows below give T cell receptor beta chains drawn from one sample of a study of siplizumab effects on memory and regulatory T cells. Libraries were prepared by immunoSEQ multiplex PCR; TCRdb keeps only in-frame clonotypes and omits some of them. The sample consists of some 70,000 clones, 75% to 90% of them appearing once. Sequenced material: Tregs sorted from blood. These receptors originate from a human donor in good health. CDR3s include the opening cysteine and the closing phenylalanine or tryptophan. A D gene is named only where the DNA matches it firmly. For some rows the clone size is stated as once, few or many, or as a class when expanded; others skip it.

TRBJ2-1,TRBD2,TRBV18,.,CASSPVRLAGGNEQFF,TGTGCCAGCTCACCTGTTCGACTAGCGGGAGGCAATGAGCAGTTCTTC
TRBJ2-1,.,TRBV29-1,.,CSVHPRGRASYNEQFF,TGCAGCGTGCACCCTAGGGGGAGGGCCTCTTACAATGAGCAGTTCTTC
TRBJ2-7,.,TRBV6-6,.,CASSYSWQGSSYEQYF,TGTGCCAGCAGTTACTCGTGGCAGGGGAGCTCCTACGAGCAGTACTTC
TRBJ2-7,.,TRBV15,.,CATSGLGYEQYF,TGTGCCACCAGCGGCCTGGGATACGAGCAGTACTTC
TRBJ1-4,TRBD1,TRBV29-1,.,CSGGQVNEKLFF,TGCAGCGGGGGACAGGTTAATGAAAAACTGTTTTTT
TRBJ2-1,.,TRBV5-1,.,CASRSRGGSYNEQFF,TGCGCCAGCAGAAGCAGGGGAGGTTCCTACAATGAGCAGTTCTTC
TRBJ2-7,.,TRBV28,.,CASSGGTEGSYEQYF,TGTGCCAGCAGTGGTGGAACGGAGGGGTCCTACGAGCAGTACTTC
TRBJ1-3,.,TRBV4-3,once,CASSQVEPSSGNTIYF,TGCGCCAGCAGCCAAGTCGAACCTAGCTCTGGAAACACCATATATTTT
TRBJ1-1,.,TRBV30,.,CAWSTAMNTEAFF,TGTGCCTGGAGTACAGCGATGAACACTGAAGCTTTCTTT
TRBJ1-2,.,TRBV2,.,CASSPQESVGYGYTF,TGTGCCAGCAGTCCCCAGGAGTCCGTTGGCTATGGCTACACCTTC
TRBJ1-2,.,TRBV19,.,CASSIDLASGGYTF,TGTGCCAGTAGTATAGATCTGGCATCGGGTGGCTACACCTTC
TRBJ2-1,TRBD2,TRBV27,.,CASSLLLGTSGSNEQFF,TGTGCCAGCAGTTTATTACTAGGGACTAGCGGGAGCAATGAGCAGTTCTTC
TRBJ2-5,TRBD1,TRBV27,.,CASRTMGQGAVETQYF,TGTGCCAGCAGAACCATGGGACAGGGGGCCGTGGAGACCCAGTACTTC
TRBJ2-1,TRBD2,TRBV18,.,CASSLGLAGIGGYNEQFF,TGTGCCAGCTCCTTAGGACTAGCGGGGATAGGGGGCTACAATGAGCAGTTCTTC
TRBJ1-3,.,TRBV4-1,.,CASSQLGGYTIYF,TGCGCCAGCAGCCAGTTAGGGGGGTACACCATATATTTT
TRBJ2-2,TRBD2,TRBV16,few,CASSQSIRLAGPTGELFF,TGTGCCAGCAGCCAATCGATTCGCCTAGCGGGTCCCACCGGGGAGCTGTTTTTT
TRBJ1-5,.,TRBV6-1,.,CASTVSGARQPQHF,TGTGCCAGCACCGTCTCGGGGGCACGACAGCCCCAGCATTTT
TRBJ2-5,.,TRBV4-1,.,CASSQAATSAVGTQYF,TGCGCCAGCAGCCAAGCCGCGACCTCTGCAGTCGGGACCCAGTACTTC
TRBJ1-5,.,TRBV28,.,CASKGLSPHNQPQHF,TGTGCCAGCAAGGGCCTTTCCCCCCACAATCAGCCCCAGCATTTT
TRBJ2-2,.,TRBV7-9,.,CASSLARRPNTGELFF,TGTGCCAGCAGCTTAGCGAGGCGGCCGAACACCGGGGAGCTGTTTTTT
TRBJ2-7,TRBD1,TRBV7-9,.,CASSPAETGLREQYF,TGTGCCAGCAGCCCCGCGGAGACAGGGCTGAGGGAGCAGTACTTC
TRBJ1-5,.,TRBV6-1,.,CASSEVWVQPQHF,TGTGCCAGCAGTGAAGTCTGGGTTCAGCCCCAGCATTTT
TRBJ2-3,.,TRBV10-3,.,CAIVRDTRTDTQYF,TGTGCCATCGTCCGGGACACACGCACAGATACGCAGTATTTT
TRBJ2-5,TRBD1,TRBV9,.,CASSATTGGRETQYF,TGTGCCAGCAGCGCGACCACAGGGGGCAGGGAGACCCAGTACTTC
TRBJ1-4,.,TRBV27,.,CASSRWTATNEKLFF,TGTGCCAGCAGTAGATGGACAGCAACTAATGAAAAACTGTTTTTT
TRBJ2-3,TRBD2,TRBV18,.,CASSPLAGGRTDTQYF,TGTGCCAGCTCACCTCTAGCGGGGGGCCGCACAGATACGCAGTATTTT
TRBJ2-1,TRBD2,TRBV19,.,CASSRTGGSYNEQFF,TGTGCCAGTAGTCGAACGGGAGGGTCCTACAATGAGCAGTTCTTC
TRBJ2-2,.,TRBV10-1,.,CASTEVVAETGELFF,TGCGCCAGCACTGAGGTGGTAGCGGAAACCGGGGAGCTGTTTTTT
TRBJ1-2,.,TRBV4-1,.,CASSQDTGAGRGGYTF,TGCGCCAGCAGCCAAGATACGGGTGCCGGGCGAGGTGGCTACACCTTC
TRBJ1-4,.,TRBV27,once,CASSSGPRYEKLFF,TGTGCCAGCAGTTCCGGTCCCCGGTACGAAAAACTGTTTTTT
TRBJ1-5,.,TRBV2,.,CASSFGRGRGYSNQPQHF,TGTGCCAGCAGTTTCGGGAGGGGCCGGGGGTATAGCAATCAGCCCCAGCATTTT
TRBJ1-2,.,TRBV4-1,.,CASTRPDRNYGYTF,TGCGCCAGCACCCGCCCCGACAGGAACTATGGCTACACCTTC
TRBJ1-6,.,TRBV27,.,CASSQSSYNSPLHF,TGTGCCAGCAGTCAAAGCTCCTATAATTCACCCCTCCACTTT
TRBJ1-1,TRBD1,TRBV19,few,CASSRNRGPPEAFF,TGTGCCAGTAGTCGGAACAGGGGGCCGCCGGAAGCTTTCTTT
TRBJ2-7,.,TRBV20-1,once,CSARRQYEQYF,TGCAGTGCTAGGAGGCAGTACGAGCAGTACTTC
TRBJ2-1,.,TRBV5-1,once,CASSFAVDYNEQFF,TGCGCCAGCAGCTTTGCCGTCGATTACAATGAGCAGTTCTTC
TRBJ2-1,TRBD1,TRBV19,.,CASSNLGQSNEQFF,TGTGCCAGTAGTAACCTGGGACAGAGCAATGAGCAGTTCTTC
TRBJ2-3,.,TRBV30,few,CAWSSGRGTDTQYF,TGTGCCTGGAGTTCCGGGAGAGGCACAGATACGCAGTATTTT
TRBJ2-1,.,TRBV5-1,.,CASSLGRPVDEQFF,TGCGCCAGCAGCTTGGGCCGTCCTGTGGATGAGCAGTTCTTC
TRBJ2-5,.,TRBV28,medium-sized,CASNDSHQKTQYF,TGTGCCAGCAACGACAGTCACCAAAAGACCCAGTACTTC
TRBJ1-1,.,TRBV5-6,once,CASSWGVNTEAFF,TGTGCCAGCAGCTGGGGGGTGAACACTGAAGCTTTCTTT
TRBJ2-7,.,TRBV5-5,.,CASSLEGRWEQYF,TGTGCCAGCAGCTTGGAAGGGAGGTGGGAGCAGTACTTC
TRBJ1-1,.,TRBV5-1,.,CASRFGRTNTEAFF,TGCGCCAGCAGATTCGGACGGACCAACACTGAAGCTTTCTTT
TRBJ2-1,TRBD1,TRBV2,.,CASNGRTGGVKRNEQFF,TGTGCCAGCAACGGGAGGACAGGGGGCGTCAAGCGCAATGAGCAGTTCTTC
TRBJ1-1,.,TRBV6-1,.,CASSGRGGGNTEAFF,TGTGCCAGCAGTGGAAGGGGAGGAGGGAACACTGAAGCTTTCTTT
TRBJ1-2,.,TRBV4-1,once,CASSQEGTLSNYGYTF,TGCGCCAGCAGCCAAGAAGGTACATTATCTAACTATGGCTACACCTTC
TRBJ2-7,.,TRBV6-5,.,CASSFFGSSYEQYF,TGTGCCAGCAGTTTCTTTGGAAGCTCCTACGAGCAGTACTTC
TRBJ1-3,TRBD1,TRBV4-1,.,CASSQDKGQGALGGNTIYF,TGCGCCAGCAGCCAAGATAAGGGACAGGGGGCGTTGGGAGGAAACACCATATATTTT
TRBJ2-7,TRBD1,TRBV19,once,CASSMAAGGYDEQYF,TGTGCCAGTAGTATGGCGGCAGGGGGCTACGACGAGCAGTACTTC
TRBJ1-2,.,TRBV19,.,CAAGEVVGYGYTF,TGTGCAGCCGGGGAAGTGGTAGGCTATGGCTACACCTTC
TRBJ2-7,TRBD1,TRBV15,.,CATSRYPGQGYEQYF,TGTGCCACCAGCAGATACCCGGGACAGGGTTACGAGCAGTACTTC
TRBJ2-1,.,TRBV19,.,CASSIVIAPGQNNEQFF,TGTGCCAGTAGTATAGTAATCGCCCCAGGACAAAACAATGAGCAGTTCTTC
TRBJ1-2,.,TRBV19,.,CASSIATAAGYGYTF,TGTGCCAGTAGTATAGCAACCGCCGCTGGGTATGGCTACACCTTC